The clone carrying this T cell receptor beta chain was detected ten times or more. Antigen: not known. Germline V gives CDR1 ENHRY, CDR2 SYGVKD. J lost 2 bases, V lost 3 bases, and 7 bases had no gene match. The CDR3 covers 16 residues. These data originate in a study of T cells in Graves' hyperthyroidism and ophthalmopathy. Across the study: The blood sample was taken at first diagnosis, before treatment began.

Study findings and constraints: In validation, the model predicted ophthalmopathy. These predictions came a median about 6.2 months before onset.

TCR beta CDR3 region amplification was performed from RNA transcripts. The TCR CDR3 first-round RT-PCR relied on the HTBI primer set. TCRdb itself ran the multiplex PCR reads through MiXCR, one entry per CDR3 protein. Of 480,000 or so distinct CDR3 sequences listed, over 13% are singletons. The sequenced sample consisted of blood. The receptor was derived from a woman aged 18-29 years with Graves' hyperthyroidism. This chain joins TRBV10-3 and TRBJ2-7, with 10 bases matching TRBD1. CDR3: CAISDEGQGLTYEQYF. CDR3 nucleotides: TGTGCCATCAGTGACGAGGGACAGGGGTTAACCTACGAGCAGTACTTC.